This TCR beta chain appears in the sequencing data of a study of shared clonotypes between healthy human individuals. Overall study results and limits: Clonotypes shared by all four donors outscored non-shared clonotypes in generation probability.

TCRdb keeps only in-frame clones here, not all; method: immunoSEQ multiplex PCR. The table lists approximately 640,000 clones, around 72% of them singletons. Details on this clone: Its antigen is undetermined.

Caucasian adults living in Nashville, Tennessee, provided all samples. The receptor was derived from a woman in her twenties or thirties in good health. Input material: memory CD4+ T cells sorted from blood. Sample subset: CD45RA-negative fraction.

The CDR3 loop is CASSSAGKSYNEQFF. CDR3 sequence (DNA): TGTGCCAGCAGCTCCGCGGGAAAGTCCTACAATGAGCAGTTCTTC. The chain couples TRBV5-4 to TRBJ2-1, with a tentative D call TRBD2 (6 bases). There are 15 residues in the CDR3. The V and J ends lost 3 bases and 1 base respectively, with 11 bases between them. Per the germline V gene, CDR1 is SGHNT and CDR2 is YYREEE (reference sequence).